This T cell receptor (beta chain) is drawn from a study of blood T cell repertoires in COVID-19. Study as a whole: Sites across the United States, Italy and Spain contributed samples from acute and convalescent COVID-19. PBMCs, B-cell-depleted T cells, or T cells were the source of the cDNA or gDNA that made up the material.

Methods used by the authors: Reference gene primers were amplified, and this amplification served to estimate nucleated cell counts. The repertoire was sequenced with immunoSEQ multiplex PCR; TCRdb's copy has only in-frame clones and lacks some. V and J calls and clone size follow that table, whereas D and trimming were derived from the DNA. Seen here are under 200,000 clones, 80% to 90% observed once, and the top ten hold around 2.7%. Germline V gives CDR1 MNHEY, CDR2 SVGEGT. The V gene end was trimmed by 2 bases and the J gene end by 3 bases; junction bases not matched to a gene: 4. The CDR3 has 15 residues.

The TCR comes from a man aged 40-49 years with active or convalescent COVID-19. The J gene is TRBJ1-5, the V gene TRBV6-2 or TRBV6-3; 7 bases map to TRBD1. The specimen sequenced was peripheral blood. CDR3 residues: CASSYRDRFNQPQHF. The DNA for the CDR3 is TGTGCCAGCAGTTACCGGGACAGATTCAATCAGCCCCAGCATTTT.